Listed here is a single TCR beta chain. A few counts support this clonotype. It lacks a known antigen. No base quality information exists; no much larger clone differs at one position. The data derive from a study of CD8 T cells in ankylosing spondylitis (dated by TCRdb to about 2017). Broadly, across the study: The study profiled T cell receptor beta repertoires in healthy donors and ankylosing spondylitis patients to find disease-linked TCR variants. The full study cohort was made up of about two dozen ankylosing spondylitis patients and around 100 healthy donors. Peripheral blood was sampled, and synovial fluid was additionally collected from ankylosing spondylitis patients.

The data were produced on an Illumina HiSeq 2500. Quantitative 5'-RACE with molecular barcodes was the method used to prepare the TCR beta libraries. As for the original processing: Disease-linked TCR variants were identified with a new computational method built on a probabilistic model of VDJ rearrangement. In TCRdb, the public reads were trimmed at Q25 with fastp and aligned with MiXCR, with productive beta chains retained. Entries are consolidated by CDR3 protein sequence, retaining the most common genes and DNA. The V and J calls and clone size come from TCRdb's table, not from the authors' own analysis. The sample table holds some 800,000 distinct CDR3 sequences, of which roughly 10% were seen once. The ten largest account for roughly 0.51% of the sample. Broad study findings and their caveats: The disease-linked clones were reported to be significantly enriched in matched synovial fluid samples from ankylosing spondylitis patients. The disease-linked clones showed a CD8+ phenotype and occurred at relatively low frequencies in peripheral blood. Some TCR beta motif variants had previously been reported in synovial fluid and blood of reactive arthritis patients, which suggested common disease-initiation mechanisms. Blood from ankylosing spondylitis patients appeared to be characterized by a TCR beta motif composed of 7 to 9 highly homologous amino acid variants.

The TCR was taken from a male donor with ankylosing spondylitis. Material for sequencing was blood, either unsorted or a sorted T cell fraction (not recorded which).

The CDR3 here reads CASSVGQYYEQYF. The sequence in DNA is TGTGCCAGCAGTGTGGGGCAGTACTACGAGCAGTACTTC. Recombination linked TRBV6-1 to TRBJ2-7, and TRBD1 may be the D gene, going by 5 matching bases. The junction carries 10 bases between V and J, which are trimmed by 4 bases and 3 bases respectively. The CDR1 and CDR2 encoded by the germline V gene are MNHNS and SASEGT. The CDR3 covers 13 residues, taking in both the cysteine and the phenylalanine. Just CDR3 DNA is preserved here, 39 bases in frame from base 1.